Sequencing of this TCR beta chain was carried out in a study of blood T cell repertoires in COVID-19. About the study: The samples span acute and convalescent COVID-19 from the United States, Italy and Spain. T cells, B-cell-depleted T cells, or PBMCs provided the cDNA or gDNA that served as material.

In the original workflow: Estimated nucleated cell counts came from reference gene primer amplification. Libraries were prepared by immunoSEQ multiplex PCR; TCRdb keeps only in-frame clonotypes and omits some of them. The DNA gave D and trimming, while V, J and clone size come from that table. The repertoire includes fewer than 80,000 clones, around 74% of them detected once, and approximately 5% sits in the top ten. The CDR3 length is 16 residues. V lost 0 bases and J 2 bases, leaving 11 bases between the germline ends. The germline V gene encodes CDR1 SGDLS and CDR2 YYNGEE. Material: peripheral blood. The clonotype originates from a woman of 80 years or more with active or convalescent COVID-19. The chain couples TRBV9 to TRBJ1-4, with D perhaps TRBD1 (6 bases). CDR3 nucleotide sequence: TGTGCCAGCAGCGTAGCGGGGGGGCGGACTAATGAAAAACTGTTTTTT. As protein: CASSVAGGRTNEKLFF.